These T cell receptor beta chains were read from a single sample in a study of cytomegalovirus exposure and HLA in healthy donors. Repertoires were generated with immunoSEQ multiplex PCR, while TCRdb's copy carries only in-frame clones and drops some. The sample carries fewer than 90,000 clones, 76% recorded once. Sequences were obtained from PBMCs. Every receptor here comes from a male donor in good health and CMV-seronegative. Each CDR3 is given with its conserved first and last residue. Expanded clones get a size class; other rows say once, few or many, or leave the size out.

CASRSGTVYGYTF,TRBJ1-2,.,TRBV19
CASSLATPSGSGEQYF,TRBJ2-7,.,TRBV5-1
CASSPAGDYGYTF,TRBJ1-2,.,TRBV19
CASSLALGQGARTEAFF,TRBJ1-1,.,TRBV7-2
CAILTQETGVAYGYTF,TRBJ1-2,.,TRBV10-3
CASSEGSTPNTEAFF,TRBJ1-1,.,TRBV27
CASSETAGGTGELFF,TRBJ2-2,.,TRBV2
CASRAGGYEQYF,TRBJ2-7,.,TRBV2
CASSIRGQQPQHF,TRBJ1-5,few,TRBV11-2
CASSQGFSGVQERFYTDTQYF,TRBJ2-3,once,TRBV4-3
CASRPPREDTEAFF,TRBJ1-1,.,TRBV28
CASSQDARTDTQYF,TRBJ2-3,once,TRBV4-3
CASSLVQGSIGYGYTF,TRBJ1-2,once,TRBV28
CASSLSGGIDEKLFF,TRBJ1-4,.,TRBV7-2
CASSLRTSPEDTQYF,TRBJ2-3,.,TRBV18
CASSGGGSSGANVLTF,TRBJ2-6,few,TRBV28
CASSLWQGSAMNTEAFF,TRBJ1-1,.,TRBV5-6
CASSLVRDVGYGYTF,TRBJ1-2,.,TRBV5-1
CASSQDIFKETQYF,TRBJ2-5,.,TRBV4-3
CASSTSVLSGANVLTF,TRBJ2-6,once,TRBV7-9
CASSLVVGGYEQYF,TRBJ2-7,.,TRBV5-6
CASSPGQGRTEAFF,TRBJ1-1,.,TRBV7-2
CASSRSGAGGPRKDTQYF,TRBJ2-3,.,TRBV5-1
CASSYGTGDEQYF,TRBJ2-7,.,TRBV6-5
CASSLGTGGSHSGNTIYF,TRBJ1-3,.,TRBV7-2
CASSQLRELNEKLFF,TRBJ1-4,.,TRBV19
CASSPRQVLDLDEQYF,TRBJ2-7,.,TRBV11-2
CASSRDRGFLQPQHF,TRBJ1-5,.,TRBV6-5
CASSFQQGAKNTEAFF,TRBJ1-1,.,TRBV28
CASSTEVNYGYTF,TRBJ1-2,.,TRBV2
CASSPVYLAGRAKYEQYF,TRBJ2-7,.,TRBV18
CASSPKIQGNYGYTF,TRBJ1-2,few,TRBV7-8
CASSVGRNNYGYTF,TRBJ1-2,once,TRBV9
CASSPRTGVNTGELFF,TRBJ2-2,.,TRBV7-2
CASSLDTGWTGGQSEQYF,TRBJ2-7,.,TRBV5-6
CATSREAGSLFGYTF,TRBJ1-2,few,TRBV15
CASSELSASSQPQHF,TRBJ1-5,.,TRBV2
CASSIGQSGNTGELFF,TRBJ2-2,.,TRBV5-6
CASSLGWQGQAYGYTF,TRBJ1-2,once,TRBV7-8
CAISETGTGYTEAFF,TRBJ1-1,.,TRBV6-1
CASSIQFSYRAGELFF,TRBJ2-2,few,TRBV19
CASSYSISGNEKLFF,TRBJ1-4,.,TRBV6-5
CASSLPSGGNGELFF,TRBJ2-2,.,TRBV28
CATPGQPNTGELFF,TRBJ2-2,few,TRBV19
CASSGEGTYGYTF,TRBJ1-2,few,TRBV5-4
CASGLAYEQFF,TRBJ2-1,.,TRBV19
CASSFRGIGTGGGSGANVLTF,TRBJ2-6,.,TRBV27